The sequence of this TCR beta chain was determined in a study of identical twins. V was shortened by 4 bases and J by 13 bases, with 20 bases between the two germline ends. The CDR3 totals 13 residues. Germline CDR1 MNHEY, CDR2 SMNVEV (reference sequence). This clonotype has a handful of counts. TCRdb ran MiXCR on the 5' RACE reads and lists one entry per CDR3 protein. Among about 530,000 distinct CDR3 sequences, approximately 16% were seen once, and the ten largest hold around 0.4%. The same specimen was also included in a second study, on yellow fever vaccine responses in identical twins.

Sequenced input: CD4+ T cells sorted from blood. V gene TRBV27 combines with J gene TRBJ2-7; a weak D match, TRBD1 (6 bases). This sequence was found in a woman aged 18-29 years in good health. The CDR3 spells CASSSVDRRVEYF. CDR3 nucleotides: TGTGCCAGCAGTTCCGTAGACAGGCGCGTTGAATACTTC.